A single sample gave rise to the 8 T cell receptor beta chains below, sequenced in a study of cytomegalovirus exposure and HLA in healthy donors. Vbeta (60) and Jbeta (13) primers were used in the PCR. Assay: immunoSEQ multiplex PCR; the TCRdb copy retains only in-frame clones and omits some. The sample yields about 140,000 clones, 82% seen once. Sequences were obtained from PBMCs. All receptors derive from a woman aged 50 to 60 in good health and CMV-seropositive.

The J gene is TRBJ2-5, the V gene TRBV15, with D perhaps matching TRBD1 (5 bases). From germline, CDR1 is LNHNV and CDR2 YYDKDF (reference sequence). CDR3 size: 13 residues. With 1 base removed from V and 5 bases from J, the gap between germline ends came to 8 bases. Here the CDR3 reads CATSRGGRETQYF. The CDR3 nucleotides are TGTGCCACCAGCAGAGGGGGCAGGGAGACCCAGTACTTC.

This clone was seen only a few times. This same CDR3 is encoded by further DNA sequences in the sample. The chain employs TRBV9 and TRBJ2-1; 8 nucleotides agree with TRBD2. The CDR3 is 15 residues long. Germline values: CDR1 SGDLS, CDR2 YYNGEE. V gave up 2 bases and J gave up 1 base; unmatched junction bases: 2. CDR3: CASSVGGGSYNEQFF. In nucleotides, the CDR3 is TGTGCCAGCAGCGTCGGGGGGGGATCCTACAATGAGCAGTTCTTC. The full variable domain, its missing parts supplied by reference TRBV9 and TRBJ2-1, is DSGVTQTPKHLITATGQRVTLRCSPRSGDLSVYWYQQSLDQGLQFLIQYYNGEERAKGNILERFSAQQFPDLHSELNLSSLELGDSALYFCASSVGGGSYNEQFFGPGTRLTVL.

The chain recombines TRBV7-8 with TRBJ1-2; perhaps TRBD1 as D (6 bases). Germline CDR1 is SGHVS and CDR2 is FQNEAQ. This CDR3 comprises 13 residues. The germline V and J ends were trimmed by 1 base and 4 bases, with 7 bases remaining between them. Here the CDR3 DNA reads TGTGCCAGCAGCTTAGTGGGGGCCTATGGCTACACCTTC. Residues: CASSLVGAYGYTF.

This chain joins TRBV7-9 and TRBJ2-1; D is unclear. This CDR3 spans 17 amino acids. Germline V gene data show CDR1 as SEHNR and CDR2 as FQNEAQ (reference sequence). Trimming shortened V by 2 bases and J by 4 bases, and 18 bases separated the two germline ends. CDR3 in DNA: TGTGCCAGCAGCTTACCACGGCGGCTTAGTATTTACAATGAGCAGTTCTTC. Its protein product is CASSLPRRLSIYNEQFF. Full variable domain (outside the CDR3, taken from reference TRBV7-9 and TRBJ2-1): DTGVSQNPRHKITKRGQNVTFRCDPISEHNRLYWYRQTLGQGPEFLTYFQNEAQLEKSRLLSDRFSAERPKGSFSTLEIQRTEQGDSAMYLCASSLPRRLSIYNEQFFGPGTRLTVL.

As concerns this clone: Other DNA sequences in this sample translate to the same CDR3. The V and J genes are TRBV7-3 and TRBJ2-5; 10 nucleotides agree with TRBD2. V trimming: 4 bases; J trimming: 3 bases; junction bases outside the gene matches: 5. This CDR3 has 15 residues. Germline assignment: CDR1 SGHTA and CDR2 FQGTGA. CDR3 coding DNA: TGTGCCAGCAGCTCGAGTGGGACTAGCGAAGAGACCCAGTACTTC. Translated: CASSSSGTSEETQYF. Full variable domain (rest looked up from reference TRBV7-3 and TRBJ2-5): GAGVSQTPSNKVTEKGKYVELRCDPISGHTALYWYRQSLGQGPEFLIYFQGTGAADDSGLPNDRFFAVRPEGSVSTLKIQRTERGDSAVYLCASSSSGTSEETQYFGPGTRLLVL.

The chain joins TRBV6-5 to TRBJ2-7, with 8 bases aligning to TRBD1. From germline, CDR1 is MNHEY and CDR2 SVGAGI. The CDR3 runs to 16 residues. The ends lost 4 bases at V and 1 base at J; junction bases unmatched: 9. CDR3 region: CASSSPGQARSYEQYF. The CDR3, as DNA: TGTGCCAGCAGTTCTCCGGGACAGGCCAGGTCCTACGAGCAGTACTTC.

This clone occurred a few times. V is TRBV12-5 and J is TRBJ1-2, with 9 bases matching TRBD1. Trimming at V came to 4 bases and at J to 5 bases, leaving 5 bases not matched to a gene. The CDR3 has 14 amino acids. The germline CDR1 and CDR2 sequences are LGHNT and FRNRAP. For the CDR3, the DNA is TGTGCTAGTGGTTGGGGACAGGGTTTTTATGGCTACACCTTC. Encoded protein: CASGWGQGFYGYTF.

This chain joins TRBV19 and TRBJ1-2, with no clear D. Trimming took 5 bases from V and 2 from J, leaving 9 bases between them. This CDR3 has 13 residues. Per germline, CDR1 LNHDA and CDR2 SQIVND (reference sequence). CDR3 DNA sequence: TGTGCCAGTAGTCATCCGGGGAACTATGGCTACACCTTC. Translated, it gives CASSHPGNYGYTF.